The entry that follows covers one TCR beta chain sequence. Its antigen is not identified. Time point reported: week 11, during vaccination. Each dose of the vaccine consisted of 300 ug of mutant IDH1 20-mer peptide, with topical imiquimod. The data were taken from a study of a mutant IDH1 vaccine in newly diagnosed glioma. Study-wide background: Vaccination began 4-6 weeks post radiotherapy alone, or with temozolomide cycles. Mean patient age was approximately 39 years; about 60% were male and around 38% female. Before enrollment, the patients had been treated with radiotherapy alone, temozolomide alone, or both together. Most of them had received both.

The V end lost 3 bases, the J end lost 5 bases, and 18 bases lay between the germline ends. CDR3 size: 15 residues. From germline, CDR1 is SGHRS and CDR2 YFSETQ. The protocol was immunoSEQ multiplex PCR, while the TCRdb copy is restricted to in-frame clones and leaves out a portion. The sample contains approximately 40,000 clones, around 83% of which appear only once. The sample was PBMCs, taken from a glioma patient whose treatment included an IDH1 peptide vaccine. This clonotype was obtained from a man aged 40-50 years with glioma. V and J are TRBV5-1 and TRBJ2-7; possibly TRBD1 for D (6 bases). The CDR3 DNA reads as TGCGCCAGCAGCTCGACGGGGCAGGGGCTCGACGAGCAGTACTTC. Amino acids: CASSSTGQGLDEQYF.